This TCR beta chain was sequenced in a study of cytomegalovirus exposure and HLA in healthy donors. Study-wide context: Roughly 180 million T cells yielded around 120 million unique TCR beta sequences in earlier analysis. General observations from the study: When analyzed later, a missense DCLRE1C variant was found to be linked to TCR beta V- and J-gene trimming. Researchers catalogued over 150 TCR beta chains as cytomegalovirus-associated.

Vbeta (60) and Jbeta (13) primers were used in the PCR. The table came from immunoSEQ multiplex PCR; TCRdb's copy has only in-frame clones and leaves some out. The profile shows around 200,000 clones, approximately 86% of them singletons. The CDR3 has 14 amino acids. The germline V gene encodes CDR1 MNHNS and CDR2 SASEGT. V lost 6 bases to trimming and J lost 3 bases, with 14 bases between them. A note on this clone: The target antigen is unknown.

The sample was PBMCs. The chain employs TRBV6-1 and TRBJ1-1, with TRBD1 as a possible D gene (5 bases). This sequence originates from a woman in her 30s in good health and CMV-seronegative. The CDR3 DNA sequence: TGTGCCAGCAGCAAGACAGTTGCGGACACTGAAGCTTTCTTT. Encoded protein: CASSKTVADTEAFF.